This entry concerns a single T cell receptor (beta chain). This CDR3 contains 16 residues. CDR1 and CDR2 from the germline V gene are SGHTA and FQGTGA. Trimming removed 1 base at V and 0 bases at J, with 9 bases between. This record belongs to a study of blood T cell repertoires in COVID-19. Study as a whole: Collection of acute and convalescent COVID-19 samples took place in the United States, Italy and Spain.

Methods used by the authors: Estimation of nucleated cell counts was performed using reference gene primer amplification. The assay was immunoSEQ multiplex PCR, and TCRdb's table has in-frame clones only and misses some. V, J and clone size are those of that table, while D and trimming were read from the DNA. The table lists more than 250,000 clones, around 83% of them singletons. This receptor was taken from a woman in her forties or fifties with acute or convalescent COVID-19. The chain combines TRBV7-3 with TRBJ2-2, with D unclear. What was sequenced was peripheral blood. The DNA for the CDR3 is TGTGCCAGCAGCTTAAATCCCCCGGCGAACACCGGGGAGCTGTTTTTT. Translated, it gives CASSLNPPANTGELFF.